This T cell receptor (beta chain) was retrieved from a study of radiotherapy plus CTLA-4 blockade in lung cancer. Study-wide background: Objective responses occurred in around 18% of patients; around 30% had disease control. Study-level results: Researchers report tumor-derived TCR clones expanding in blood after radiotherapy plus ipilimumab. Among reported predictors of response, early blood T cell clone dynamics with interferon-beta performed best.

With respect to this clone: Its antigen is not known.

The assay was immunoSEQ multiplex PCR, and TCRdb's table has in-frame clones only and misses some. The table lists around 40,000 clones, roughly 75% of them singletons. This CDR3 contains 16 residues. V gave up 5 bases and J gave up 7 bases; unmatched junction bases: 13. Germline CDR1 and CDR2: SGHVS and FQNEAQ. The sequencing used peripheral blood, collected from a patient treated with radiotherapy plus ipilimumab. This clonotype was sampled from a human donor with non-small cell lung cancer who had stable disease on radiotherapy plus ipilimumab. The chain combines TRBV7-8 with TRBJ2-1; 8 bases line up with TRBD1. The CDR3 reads CASSNRQGPPSNEQFF. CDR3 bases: TGTGCCAGCAGCAACCGACAGGGGCCGCCGTCGAATGAGCAGTTCTTC.